Below are 20 T cell receptor beta chains sequenced from a single sample in a study of CXCR3-negative and CXCR3-positive naive CD8 T cells. Each TRB cDNA library was prepared by 5' RACE (with UMI labels). TCRdb reworked the 5' RACE reads into one entry per CDR3 protein, no DNA. Found here are about 41,000 distinct CDR3 sequences; the top ten clones hold around 1.9%. Sequencing was done on a sample of naive CXCR3- CD8+ T cells from blood. Subset described: CD45RO-CCR7+CD27+CD95- naive CD8+ T cells lacking CXCR3 (TNR3-). Receptor source: a human donor in good health. Some clones in this sample may be carry-over from other donors' samples.

The V and J genes are TRBV7-6 and TRBJ1-2. CDR1 and CDR2 (germline): SGHVS, FNYEAQ. The CDR3 has 14 amino acids. CDR3 in amino acids: CASSPRTANYGYTF. Full variable domain (remainder filled in from reference TRBV7-6 and TRBJ1-2): GAGVSQSPRYKVTKRGQDVALRCDPISGHVSLYWYRQALGQGPEFLTYFNYEAQQDKSGLPNDRFSAERPEGSISTLTIQRTEQRDSAMYRCASSPRTANYGYTFGSGTRLTVV.

This chain links TRBV12-3 or TRBV12-4 with TRBJ1-5; TCRdb returns TRBD1, unconfirmable since there is no DNA. The CDR3 covers 17 residues. CDR3 residues: CASSAGDSNYSNQPQHF.

The chain links TRBV6-2 or TRBV6-3 to TRBJ2-5; the D call from TCRdb, TRBD1, cannot be confirmed without DNA. Germline V gene sequence: CDR1 MNHEY, CDR2 SVGEGT. This CDR3 contains 16 residues. CDR3 protein: CASSTQMDRGSETQYF.

This chain joins TRBV7-9 and TRBJ2-7; the TCRdb D gene call, TRBD2, has no DNA to confirm it. Germline V gene sequence: CDR1 SEHNR, CDR2 FQNEAQ (reference sequence). This CDR3 has 14 amino acids. The CDR3 protein is CASSPRASYDEQYF.

This chain connects TRBV28 to TRBJ1-1. Looked up from germline, CDR1 is MDHEN and CDR2 is SYDVKM. CDR3 length: 13 amino acids. The CDR3 protein is CASTPIMNTEAFF.

The chain links TRBV7-6 to TRBJ2-3; TCRdb returns TRBD1, unconfirmable since there is no DNA. The CDR3 covers 15 residues. Germline values: CDR1 SGHVS, CDR2 FNYEAQ. CDR3 region: CASSPLFTGTDTQYF.

This chain links TRBV14 with TRBJ2-7; TCRdb's D call of TRBD2 is untestable without DNA. CDR3 length: 15 amino acids. CDR1 is SGHDN, CDR2 FVKESK, per germline. The chain's CDR3 is CASSQLAGGLNEQYF.

CDR3 loop: CATSREAGGSDTQYF. The chain uses TRBV15 and TRBJ2-3; with no DNA, the TCRdb D assignment of TRBD2 cannot be verified. The germline CDR1 and CDR2 sequences are LNHNV and YYDKDF (reference sequence). The CDR3 extends over 15 amino acids.

This sequence joins TRBV29-1 and TRBJ2-1; lacking DNA, the TRBD2 call made by TCRdb goes unchecked. Germline loops: CDR1 SQVTM, CDR2 ANQGSEA. This CDR3 region has 13 residues. The CDR3 sequence: CSVDLSGSNEQFF.

The chain links TRBV29-1 to TRBJ2-7. The CDR3 is 12 residues long. The germline V gene has CDR1 SQVTM and CDR2 ANQGSEA. The chain's CDR3 is CSVEIASYEQYF.

The J gene is TRBJ1-1, the V gene TRBV7-6; TCRdb reports TRBD1, a call that lacks DNA to check it against. Germline values: CDR1 SGHVS, CDR2 FNYEAQ. The CDR3 consists of 14 residues. The CDR3 sequence: CASSPREMNTEAFF.

V usage is TRBV6-2 or TRBV6-3 and J usage is TRBJ2-1; TCRdb's assignment of TRBD1 cannot be checked, as there is no DNA. CDR3 size: 13 residues. Germline V CDR1 and CDR2: MNHEY, SVGEGT. CDR3 loop: CASSWDTYNEQFF.

The chain uses TRBV28 and TRBJ2-1. The CDR3 covers 14 residues. Germline CDR1 and CDR2: MDHEN and SYDVKM. The CDR3 here is CASSFQRFDNEQFF.

The V and J genes are TRBV11-2 and TRBJ2-2; absent DNA, TCRdb's TRBD2 call cannot be checked. The CDR3 loop spans 13 amino acids. Germline V CDR1 and CDR2: SGHAT, FQNNGV. The CDR3 region is CASSHPRTGELFF.

The CDR3 protein is CSVEASHRGTHGLGGYTF. The chain has TRBV29-1 and TRBJ1-2. The CDR3 length is 18 residues. Germline CDR1 is SQVTM and CDR2 is ANQGSEA.

V gene TRBV2 combines with J gene TRBJ2-1; absent DNA, TCRdb's TRBD2 call cannot be checked. This CDR3 is 13 amino acids long. Per germline, CDR1 SNHLY and CDR2 FYNNEI. The CDR3 is CASSEARRNEQFF. Full variable domain (rest looked up from reference TRBV2 and TRBJ2-1): EPEVTQTPSHQVTQMGQEVILRCVPISNHLYFYWYRQILGQKVEFLVSFYNNEISEKSEIFDDQFSVERPDGSNFTLKIRSTKLEDSAMYFCASSEARRNEQFFGPGTRLTVL.

The chain employs TRBV5-1 and TRBJ2-7. This CDR3 has 12 residues. Looked up from germline, CDR1 is SGHRS and CDR2 is YFSETQ. This chain's CDR3 is CASSLYPTEQYF.

CDR3 sequence: CSVLITGELFF. The chain combines TRBV29-1 with TRBJ2-2. Germline V gene lookup returns CDR1 SQVTM and CDR2 ANQGSEA. This CDR3 comprises 11 residues.

The rearrangement uses TRBV24-1 and TRBJ2-1. The germline CDR1 and CDR2 sequences are KGHDR and SFDVKD. The CDR3 runs to 14 residues. CDR3 protein: CATSVGDSYNEQFF.

The gene calls are TRBV12-3 or TRBV12-4 and TRBJ2-5. The CDR3 is made up of 12 amino acids. CDR3 sequence: CASSYWGETQYF.